The 3 T cell receptor beta chains listed next were all sequenced from one sample in a study of cytomegalovirus exposure and HLA in healthy donors. Sequencing used immunoSEQ multiplex PCR; TCRdb keeps in-frame clones, though not all of them. The sample carries fewer than 95,000 clones, 84% recorded once. Sequenced: PBMCs. These receptors came from a woman between 18 and 29 years old in good health and CMV-seropositive.

V is TRBV6-6 and J is TRBJ1-1; 7 nucleotides align to TRBD1. This CDR3 has 13 amino acids. The germline V gene encodes CDR1 MNHNY and CDR2 SVGAGI (reference sequence). J gave up 4 bases and V 2 bases, and 1 base lay outside the gene matches. The CDR3 reads CASSYNRGTEAFF. CDR3 in DNA: TGTGCCAGCAGTTACAACAGGGGCACTGAAGCTTTCTTT.

V and J are TRBV6-5 and TRBJ2-5, with TRBD1 matching over 8 bases. The CDR3 consists of 15 residues. Trimming removed 2 bases from V and 1 base from J; junction bases left unmatched: 3. From germline, CDR1 is MNHEY and CDR2 SVGAGI. The CDR3: CASSYGTGVQETQYF. The CDR3 DNA is TGTGCCAGCAGTTACGGGACAGGCGTCCAAGAGACCCAGTACTTC.

This chain connects TRBV4-2 to TRBJ2-3; tentatively, D is TRBD2 (7 bases). The CDR3 runs 17 residues. The V end was cut by 1 base, the J end by 0 bases, with 14 bases between. The germline CDR1 and CDR2 sequences are LGHNA and YNFKEQ. The CDR3 spells CASSQATWGGSTDTQYF. The CDR3 region has the DNA TGTGCCAGCAGCCAAGCCACGTGGGGGGGCAGCACAGATACGCAGTATTTT.